The 19 T cell receptor beta chains presented below share a single source sample, sequenced in a study of beta chain features in type 1 diabetes. Their recognized antigens are unknown. Findings and limits, study-wide: Moderately but significantly shorter TCRB CDR3s were found in Type 1 diabetes patients in all four CD4+ subsets.

Every bit of the isolated RNA underwent reverse transcription, so sequencing read expressed TCRB transcripts. TCRdb's table, derived via immunoSEQ multiplex PCR, lists solely in-frame clones and lacks some. The repertoire has around 650,000 clones, roughly an eighth of them found once; the top ten carry roughly 0.12%. The sequenced sample was naive CD4+ T cells from blood. These receptors originate from a man aged 30 to 39 with type 1 diabetes.

Remarks on this clone: Different DNA sequences within this sample yield the same CDR3. V and J are TRBV10-3 and TRBJ1-4; D is uncertain. This CDR3 has 13 amino acids. The germline V and J ends were trimmed by 4 bases and 3 bases, with 6 bases remaining between them. Looked up from germline, CDR1 is ENHRY and CDR2 is SYGVKD. CDR3 residues: CAISGGANEKLFF. CDR3 coding DNA: TGTGCCATCAGTGGCGGGGCTAATGAAAAACTGTTTTTT.

This clone showed up just a few times. The chain couples TRBV29-1 to TRBJ1-1; a weak D match, TRBD1 (6 bases). In germline, CDR1 is SQVTM, CDR2 ANQGSEA. The CDR3 has 14 residues. The germline V and J ends were trimmed by 2 bases and 0 bases, with 10 bases remaining between them. DNA of the CDR3: TGCAGCGTTGAACTGAGGGGGATGAACACTGAAGCTTTCTTT. It translates to CSVELRGMNTEAFF.

V usage is TRBV5-4 and J usage is TRBJ2-7; D not certain. This CDR3 comprises 13 residues. Deletions cut 2 bases from V and 2 bases from J, with 8 bases between. CDR1 SGHNT and CDR2 YYREEE come from the germline V gene (reference sequence). The CDR3 is CASSLEQTYEQYF. Written as DNA, the CDR3 is TGTGCCAGCAGCTTAGAACAGACCTACGAGCAGTACTTC.

The rearrangement joins TRBV5-1 to TRBJ1-5; 7 bases are a match to TRBD1. V lost 3 bases and J lost 4; bases outside the gene matches: 1. CDR1 SGHRS and CDR2 YFSETQ come from the germline V gene. CDR3 length equals 13 residues. The CDR3 DNA follows: TGCGCCAGCAGCTCGGGACAGAATCAGCCCCAGCATTTT. Protein sequence: CASSSGQNQPQHF.

The rearrangement links TRBV10-3 to TRBJ2-1, with a possible D match to TRBD1 (6 bases). Trimming removed 4 bases at V and 6 bases at J, with 7 bases between. Germline CDR1 ENHRY, CDR2 SYGVKD. The CDR3 totals 12 residues. The CDR3 DNA reads TGTGCCATCAGTGGGGGGCCCAATGAGCAGTTCTTC. Translation gives CAISGGPNEQFF.

Only a few counts were recorded for this clone. The chain combines TRBV7-2 with TRBJ2-2; tentatively, D is TRBD2 (6 bases). This CDR3 region has 16 residues. V lost 0 bases to trimming and J lost 0 bases, with 8 bases between them. CDR1 and CDR2 (germline): SGHTA, FQGNSA. This chain's CDR3 is CASSLAGGTNTGELFF. CDR3 DNA: TGTGCCAGCAGCTTAGCTGGGGGGACGAACACCGGGGAGCTGTTTTTT.

This rearrangement joins TRBV11-3 to TRBJ2-1; TRBD2 aligns across 8 bases. The germline gives CDR1 SGHNT, CDR2 YENEEA. With 5 bases clipped from V and 0 bases from J, the junction kept 6 bases outside the gene matches. This CDR3 is 16 amino acids long. The CDR3 region has the DNA TGTGCCAGCAGCGCAGCGGGGGTGAGCTCCTACAATGAGCAGTTCTTC. It codes for CASSAAGVSSYNEQFF. The full variable domain, its missing parts supplied by reference TRBV11-3 and TRBJ2-1, is EAGVVQSPRYKIIEKKQPVAFWCNPISGHNTLYWYLQNLGQGPELLIRYENEEAVDDSQLPKDRFSAERLKGVDSTLKIQPAELGDSAVYLCASSAAGVSSYNEQFFGPGTRLTVL.

This clone appeared a few times. The chain has TRBV19 and TRBJ2-3, with TRBD1 as a possible D gene (6 bases). The CDR3 has 14 amino acids. Between the trimmed V and J ends, which lost 7 bases and 3 bases, there was a span of 14 bases. Germline V gene data show CDR1 as LNHDA and CDR2 as SQIVND (reference sequence). The CDR3 nucleotides read TGTGCCAGTACCGCCACAGGGATTACAGATACGCAGTATTTT. As protein: CASTATGITDTQYF.

This clone was observed a handful of times. V is TRBV2 and J is TRBJ1-6, with a weak D call TRBD1 (6 bases). CDR3 size: 14 residues. V gave up 7 bases and J gave up 9 bases, with 16 bases separating them. In germline, CDR1 is SNHLY, CDR2 FYNNEI. The CDR3 coding sequence is TGTGCCAGCACCAATACAGGGTTTCGTTCACCCCTCCACTTT. Encoded protein: CASTNTGFRSPLHF.

The DNA for the CDR3 is TGCGCCAGCAGCTTGTCTATACCGAAGAGGAATGAGCAGTTCTTC. Translating it yields CASSLSIPKRNEQFF. The chain joins TRBV5-1 to TRBJ2-1; the D is unclear. This CDR3 spans 15 amino acids. V lost 1 base and J 7 bases, leaving 15 bases between the germline ends. Per germline, CDR1 SGHRS and CDR2 YFSETQ.

The gene calls are TRBV30 and TRBJ1-2; 8 positions match TRBD1. Germline trimming cut 7 bases from V and 6 bases from J; bases unmatched to any gene: 7. Germline V CDR1 and CDR2: GTSNPN, SVGIG (reference sequence). CDR3 size: 12 residues. CDR3 sequence (DNA): TGTGCCTCCCTGGACAGGGATCATGGCTACACCTTC. Encoded protein: CASLDRDHGYTF.

This clone turned up a few times. The chain joins TRBV9 to TRBJ2-5, with 8 bases that match TRBD2. Germline V CDR1 and CDR2: SGDLS, YYNGEE. The CDR3 consists of 16 residues. V shed 3 bases and J 3 bases; nucleotides not matched to a gene: 10. As DNA, the CDR3 is TGTGCCAGCAGCGCTGCCCCGGGACTAGGGGAAGAGACCCAGTACTTC. Translating gives CASSAAPGLGEETQYF.

The genes are TRBV7-2 and TRBJ1-2; TRBD1 might be the D (6 bases). V was pared by 5 bases and J by 5 bases, with 15 bases between. This CDR3 spans 14 amino acids. Germline V gene lookup returns CDR1 SGHTA and CDR2 FQGNSA. As DNA, the CDR3 is TGTGCCAGCAGCCCCTCCCGGACAGAGTATGGCTACACCTTC. It yields the protein CASSPSRTEYGYTF. The whole variable domain, remainder taken from reference TRBV7-2 and TRBJ1-2, is GAGVSQSPSNKVTEKGKDVELRCDPISGHTALYWYRQSLGQGLEFLIYFQGNSAPDKSGLPSDRFSAERTGGSVSTLTIQRTQQEDSAVYLCASSPSRTEYGYTFGSGTRLTVV.

This clone turned up a few times. The chain uses TRBV14 and TRBJ2-1; D remains unclear. The CDR3 loop spans 13 amino acids. Germline V gene lookup returns CDR1 SGHDN and CDR2 FVKESK. Trimming removed 0 bases from V and 4 bases from J, with 4 bases in between. CDR3 sequence (DNA): TGTGCCAGCAGCCAAGACAGGTACAATGAGCAGTTCTTC. This encodes CASSQDRYNEQFF. The full variable domain, rest sourced from reference TRBV14 and TRBJ2-1, is EAGVTQFPSHSVIEKGQTVTLRCDPISGHDNLYWYRRVMGKEIKFLLHFVKESKQDESGMPNNRFLAERTGGTYSTLKVQPAELEDSGVYFCASSQDRYNEQFFGPGTRLTVL.

The sample holds a few counts of this clone. The chain links TRBV28 to TRBJ2-5; D not resolved. Germline V gene lookup returns CDR1 MDHEN and CDR2 SYDVKM. This CDR3 comprises 14 residues. V was pared by 4 bases and J by 1 base, with 10 bases between. The CDR3 coding sequence is TGTGCCAGCAGTTCCCACTACCTCCAAGAGACCCAGTACTTC. Its translation: CASSSHYLQETQYF.

The chain combines TRBV5-1 with TRBJ1-1, with 8 bases that match TRBD1. Looked up from germline, CDR1 is SGHRS and CDR2 is YFSETQ. The CDR3 runs 16 residues. V was pared by 3 bases and J by 3 bases, with 10 bases of the junction left unmatched. CDR3 nucleotide sequence: TGCGCCAGCAGCTGGGACAGGCGCTCAAGGGACACTGAAGCTTTCTTT. It encodes CASSWDRRSRDTEAFF.

This clone was picked up a small number of times. V is TRBV9 and J is TRBJ2-5, with 7 bases matching TRBD2. The length of the CDR3 is 14 residues. J lost 3 bases, V lost 6 bases, and 8 bases had no gene match. Per germline, CDR1 SGDLS and CDR2 YYNGEE. Here the CDR3 DNA reads TGTGCCAGCAACCTGGGACGGGGGGAAGAGACCCAGTACTTC. Translating it yields CASNLGRGEETQYF. Full variable domain (rest looked up from reference TRBV9 and TRBJ2-5): DSGVTQTPKHLITATGQRVTLRCSPRSGDLSVYWYQQSLDQGLQFLIQYYNGEERAKGNILERFSAQQFPDLHSELNLSSLELGDSALYFCASNLGRGEETQYFGPGTRLLVL.

This clone was recorded a few times. V is TRBV19 and J is TRBJ1-2; TRBD1 aligns across 7 bases. Trimming took 1 base from V and 5 from J; bases not matched to a gene: 7. This CDR3 comprises 15 residues. The germline gives CDR1 LNHDA, CDR2 SQIVND (reference sequence). The CDR3 nucleotides read TGTGCCAGTAGTATAGGTGGACAGGCGACGTATGGCTACACCTTC. It is translated as CASSIGGQATYGYTF.

The rearrangement uses TRBV9 and TRBJ2-7; D remains unclear. There are 13 residues in the CDR3. Between the trimmed V and J ends, which lost 4 bases and 5 bases, there was a span of 13 bases. From germline, CDR1 is SGDLS and CDR2 YYNGEE. CDR3 protein: CASSPTAENEQYF. In nucleotides, the CDR3 is TGTGCCAGCAGCCCGACCGCAGAGAACGAGCAGTACTTC.